This TCR beta chain was identified during a study of blood T cell repertoires in COVID-19. The overall study: PBMCs, B-cell-depleted T cells, or T cells provided the cDNA or gDNA that made up the material.

The CDR3 is 14 residues long. V dropped 3 bases and J dropped 0 bases, with 8 bases sitting between them. The V gene's germline CDR1 is LNHDA and CDR2 SQIVND (reference sequence). TCRdb keeps only in-frame clones here, not all; method: immunoSEQ multiplex PCR. The sample contains roughly 150,000 clones, under 90% of which appear only once. The rearrangement uses TRBV19 and TRBJ1-1; D unclear. Sequencing input: PBMCs or T cells enriched from blood (not recorded which). The receptor comes from a man aged 45-65 years in a cohort exposed to, infected with or recovered from COVID-19 (not recorded which). The chain's CDR3 is CASSITALNTEAFF. DNA of the CDR3: TGTGCCAGTAGTATTACAGCCTTGAACACTGAAGCTTTCTTT. The full variable domain, rest sourced from reference TRBV19 and TRBJ1-1, is DGGITQSPKYLFRKEGQNVTLSCEQNLNHDAMYWYRQDPGQGLRLIYYSQIVNDFQKGDIAEGYSVSREKKESFPLTVTSAQKNPTAFYLCASSITALNTEAFFGQGTRLTVV.